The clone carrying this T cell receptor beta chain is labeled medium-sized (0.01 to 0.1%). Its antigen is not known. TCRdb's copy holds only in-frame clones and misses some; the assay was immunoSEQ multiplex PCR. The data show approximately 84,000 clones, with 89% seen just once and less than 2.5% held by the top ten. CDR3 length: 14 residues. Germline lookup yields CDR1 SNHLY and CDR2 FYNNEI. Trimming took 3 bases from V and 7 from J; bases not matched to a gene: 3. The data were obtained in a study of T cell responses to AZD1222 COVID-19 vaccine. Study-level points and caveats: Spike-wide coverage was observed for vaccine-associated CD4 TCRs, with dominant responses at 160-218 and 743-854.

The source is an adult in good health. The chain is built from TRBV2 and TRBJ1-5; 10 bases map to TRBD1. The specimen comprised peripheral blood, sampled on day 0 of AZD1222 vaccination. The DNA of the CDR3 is TGTGCCAGCAGTGAGGGACAGGGGAGCCAGCCCCAGCATTTT. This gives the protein CASSEGQGSQPQHF.